The sequence of this T cell receptor beta chain was determined in a study of blood T cell repertoires in COVID-19. For the study at large: Sites across the United States, Italy and Spain contributed samples from acute and convalescent COVID-19.

Clones were read by immunoSEQ multiplex PCR, and TCRdb kept only the in-frame ones, dropping some. The repertoire consists of some 180,000 clones, with about nine tenths occurring once and the leading ten covering approximately 0.5%. V lost 6 bases, J lost 0 bases, and 9 bases lay in between. Looked up from germline, CDR1 is ENHRY and CDR2 is SYGVKD. The CDR3 is made up of 14 amino acids. The receptor's source is a man aged 50-59 years with acute or convalescent COVID-19. This chain uses TRBV10-3 with TRBJ2-4; D is unclear. The sequencing sample was made of peripheral blood. The CDR3 nucleotides read TGTGCCATCAGGGAAAACAGAGCCAAAAACATTCAGTACTTC. Translating gives CAIRENRAKNIQYF.